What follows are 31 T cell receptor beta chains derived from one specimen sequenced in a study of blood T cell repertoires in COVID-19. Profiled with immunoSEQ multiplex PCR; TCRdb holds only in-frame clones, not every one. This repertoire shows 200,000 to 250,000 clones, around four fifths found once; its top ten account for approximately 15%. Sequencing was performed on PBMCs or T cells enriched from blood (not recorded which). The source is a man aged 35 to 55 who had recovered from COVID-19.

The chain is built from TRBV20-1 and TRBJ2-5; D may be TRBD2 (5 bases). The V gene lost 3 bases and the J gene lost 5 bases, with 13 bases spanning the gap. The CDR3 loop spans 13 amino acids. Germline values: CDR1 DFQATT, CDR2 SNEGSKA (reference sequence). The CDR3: CSASSRGLETQYF. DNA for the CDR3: TGCAGTGCTAGTAGCCGGGGTTTGGAGACCCAGTACTTC.

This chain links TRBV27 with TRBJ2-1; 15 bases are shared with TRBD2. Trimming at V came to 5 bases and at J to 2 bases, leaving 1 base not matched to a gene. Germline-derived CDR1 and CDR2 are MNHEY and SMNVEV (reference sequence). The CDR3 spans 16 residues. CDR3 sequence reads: CASSGLAGGPYNEQFF. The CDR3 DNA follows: TGTGCCAGCAGTGGACTAGCGGGGGGGCCCTACAATGAGCAGTTCTTC.

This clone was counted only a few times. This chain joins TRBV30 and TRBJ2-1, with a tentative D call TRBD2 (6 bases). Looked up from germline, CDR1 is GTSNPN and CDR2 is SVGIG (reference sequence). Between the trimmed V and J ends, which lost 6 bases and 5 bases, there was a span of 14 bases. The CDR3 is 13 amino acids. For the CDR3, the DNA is TGTGCCTGTACCCGGGAGAAACACAATGAGCAGTTCTTC. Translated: CACTREKHNEQFF.

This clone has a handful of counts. The CDR3 DNA follows: TGTGCCAGCAGTTTAATGGGCCAGCCCCAGCATTTT. Translation gives CASSLMGQPQHF. V usage is TRBV12-3 or TRBV12-4 and J usage is TRBJ1-5; no clear D. V was shortened by 2 bases and J by 7 bases, with 6 bases between the two germline ends. This CDR3 contains 12 residues.

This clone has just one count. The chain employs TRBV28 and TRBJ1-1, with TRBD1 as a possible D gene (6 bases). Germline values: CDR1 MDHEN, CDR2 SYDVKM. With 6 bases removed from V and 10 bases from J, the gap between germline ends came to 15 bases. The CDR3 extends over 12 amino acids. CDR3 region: CASSHNREGAFF. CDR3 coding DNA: TGTGCCAGCAGCCATAACAGGGAAGGAGCTTTCTTT.

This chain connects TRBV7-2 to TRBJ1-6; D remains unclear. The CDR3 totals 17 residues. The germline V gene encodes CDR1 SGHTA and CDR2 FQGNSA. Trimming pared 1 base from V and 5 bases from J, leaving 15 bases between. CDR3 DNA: TGTGCCAGCAGCTTAGGATTCGCGGGGATCAATAATTCACCCCTCCACTTT. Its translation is CASSLGFAGINNSPLHF.

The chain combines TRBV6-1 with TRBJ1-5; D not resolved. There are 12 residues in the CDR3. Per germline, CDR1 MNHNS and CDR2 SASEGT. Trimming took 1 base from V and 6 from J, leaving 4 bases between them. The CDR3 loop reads CASSEGSQPQHF. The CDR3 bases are TGTGCCAGCAGTGAAGGTAGTCAGCCCCAGCATTTT.

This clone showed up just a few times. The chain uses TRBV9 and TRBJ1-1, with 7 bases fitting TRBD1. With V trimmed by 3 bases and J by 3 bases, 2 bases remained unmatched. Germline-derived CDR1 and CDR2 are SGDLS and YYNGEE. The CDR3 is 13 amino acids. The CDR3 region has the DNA TGTGCCAGCAGCGACAGGGGCCACACTGAAGCTTTCTTT. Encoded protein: CASSDRGHTEAFF.

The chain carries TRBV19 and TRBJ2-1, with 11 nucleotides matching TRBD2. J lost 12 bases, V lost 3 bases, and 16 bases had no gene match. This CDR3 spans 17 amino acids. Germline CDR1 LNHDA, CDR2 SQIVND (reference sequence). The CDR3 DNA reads TGTGCCAGTAGTATCCAGGCAACCTTAGCGGGGGGGCGGGGGCAGTTCTTC. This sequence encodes CASSIQATLAGGRGQFF. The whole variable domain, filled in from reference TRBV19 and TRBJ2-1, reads DGGITQSPKYLFRKEGQNVTLSCEQNLNHDAMYWYRQDPGQGLRLIYYSQIVNDFQKGDIAEGYSVSREKKESFPLTVTSAQKNPTAFYLCASSIQATLAGGRGQFFGPGTRLTVL.

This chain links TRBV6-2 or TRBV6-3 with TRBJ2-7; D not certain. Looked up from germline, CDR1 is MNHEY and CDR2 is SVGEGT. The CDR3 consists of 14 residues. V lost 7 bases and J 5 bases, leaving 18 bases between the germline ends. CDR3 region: CASTPEVEVNEQYF. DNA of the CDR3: TGTGCCAGCACCCCCGAGGTGGAAGTCAACGAGCAGTACTTC.

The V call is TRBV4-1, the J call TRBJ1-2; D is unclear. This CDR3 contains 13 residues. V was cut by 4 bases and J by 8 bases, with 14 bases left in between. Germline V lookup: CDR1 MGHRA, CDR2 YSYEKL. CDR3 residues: CASSPLRVGGYTF. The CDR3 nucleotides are TGCGCCAGCAGCCCTTTGAGGGTCGGGGGCTACACCTTC.

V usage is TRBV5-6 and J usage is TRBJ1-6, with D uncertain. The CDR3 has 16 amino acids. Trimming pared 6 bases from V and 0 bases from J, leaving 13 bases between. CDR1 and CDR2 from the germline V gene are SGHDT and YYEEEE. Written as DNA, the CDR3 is TGTGCCAGCACCCGACGGGGTAGCTCCTATAATTCACCCCTCCACTTT. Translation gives CASTRRGSSYNSPLHF.

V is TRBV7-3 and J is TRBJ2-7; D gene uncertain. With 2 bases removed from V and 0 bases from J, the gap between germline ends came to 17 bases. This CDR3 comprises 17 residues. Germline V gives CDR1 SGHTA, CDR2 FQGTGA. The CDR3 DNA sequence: TGTGCCAGCAGCTTATTGTCTTCGGTTCACCTCTCCTACGAGCAGTACTTC. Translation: CASSLLSSVHLSYEQYF.

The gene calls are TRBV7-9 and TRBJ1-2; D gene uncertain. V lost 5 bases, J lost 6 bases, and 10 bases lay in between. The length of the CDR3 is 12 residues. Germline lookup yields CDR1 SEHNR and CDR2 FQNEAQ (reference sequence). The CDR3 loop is CASSEGRNGYTF. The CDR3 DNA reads TGTGCCAGCAGCGAGGGCCGTAATGGCTACACCTTC.

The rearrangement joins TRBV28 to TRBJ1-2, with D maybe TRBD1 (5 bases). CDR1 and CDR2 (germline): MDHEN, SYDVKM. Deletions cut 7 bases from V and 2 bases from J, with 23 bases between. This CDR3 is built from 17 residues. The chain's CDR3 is CASTPSLRAVMNYGYTF. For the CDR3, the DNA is TGTGCCAGCACCCCCTCACTCAGGGCAGTGATGAACTATGGCTACACCTTC.

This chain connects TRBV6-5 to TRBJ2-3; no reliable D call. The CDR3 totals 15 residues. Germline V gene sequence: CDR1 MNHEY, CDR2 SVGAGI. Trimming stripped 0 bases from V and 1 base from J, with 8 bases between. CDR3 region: CASSYSGQGTDTQYF. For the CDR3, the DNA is TGTGCCAGCAGTTACTCGGGTCAGGGCACAGATACGCAGTATTTT.

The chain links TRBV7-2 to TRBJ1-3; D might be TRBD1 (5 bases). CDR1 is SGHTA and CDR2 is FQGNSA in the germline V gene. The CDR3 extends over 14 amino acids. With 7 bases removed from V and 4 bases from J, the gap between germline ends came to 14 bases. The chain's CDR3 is CASNAGGVGNTIYF. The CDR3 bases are TGTGCCAGCAATGCCGGGGGGGTCGGAAACACCATATATTTT.

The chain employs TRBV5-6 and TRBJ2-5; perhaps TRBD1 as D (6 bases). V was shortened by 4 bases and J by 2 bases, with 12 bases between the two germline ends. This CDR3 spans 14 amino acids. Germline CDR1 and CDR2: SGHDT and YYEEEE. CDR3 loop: CASSPMGQQETQYF. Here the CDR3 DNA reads TGTGCCAGCAGCCCTATGGGACAACAAGAGACCCAGTACTTC.

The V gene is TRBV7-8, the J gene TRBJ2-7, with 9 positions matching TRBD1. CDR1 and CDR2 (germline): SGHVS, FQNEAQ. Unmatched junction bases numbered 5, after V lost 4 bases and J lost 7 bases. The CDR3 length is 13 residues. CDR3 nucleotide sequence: TGTGCCAGCAGCTCGGACAGGGGCCGAGAGCAGTACTTC. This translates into CASSSDRGREQYF.

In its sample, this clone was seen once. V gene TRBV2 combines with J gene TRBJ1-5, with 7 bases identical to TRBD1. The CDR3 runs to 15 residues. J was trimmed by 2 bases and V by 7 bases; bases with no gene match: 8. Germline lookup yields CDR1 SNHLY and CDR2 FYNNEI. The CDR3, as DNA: TGTGCCAGCACGTCAGGGGGATTTGGCAATCAGCCCCAGCATTTT. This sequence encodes CASTSGGFGNQPQHF.

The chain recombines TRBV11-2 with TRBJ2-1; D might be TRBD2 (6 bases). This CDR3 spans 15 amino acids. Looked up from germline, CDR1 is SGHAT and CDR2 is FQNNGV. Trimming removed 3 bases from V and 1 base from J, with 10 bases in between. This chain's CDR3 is CASSLIRGSYNEQFF. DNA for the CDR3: TGTGCCAGCAGCTTGATCCGGGGGTCCTACAATGAGCAGTTCTTC.

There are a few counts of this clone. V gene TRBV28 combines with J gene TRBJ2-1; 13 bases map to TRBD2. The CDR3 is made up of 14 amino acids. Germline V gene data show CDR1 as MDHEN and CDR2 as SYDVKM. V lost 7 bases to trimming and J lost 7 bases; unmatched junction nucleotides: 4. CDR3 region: CASTLAGGGNEQFF. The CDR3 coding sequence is TGTGCCAGCACACTAGCGGGAGGGGGGAATGAGCAGTTCTTC.

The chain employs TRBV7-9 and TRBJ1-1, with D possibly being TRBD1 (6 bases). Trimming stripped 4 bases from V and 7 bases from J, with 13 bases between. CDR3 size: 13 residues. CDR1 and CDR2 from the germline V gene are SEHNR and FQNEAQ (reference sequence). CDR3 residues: CASSYREGGEAFF. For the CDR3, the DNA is TGTGCCAGCAGCTACAGGGAGGGAGGTGAAGCTTTCTTT.

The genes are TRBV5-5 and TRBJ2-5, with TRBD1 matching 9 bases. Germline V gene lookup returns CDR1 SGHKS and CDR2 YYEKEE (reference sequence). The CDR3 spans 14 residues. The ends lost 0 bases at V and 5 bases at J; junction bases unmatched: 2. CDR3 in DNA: TGTGCCAGCAGCTTGGCGGACAGGGGTGAGACCCAGTACTTC. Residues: CASSLADRGETQYF.

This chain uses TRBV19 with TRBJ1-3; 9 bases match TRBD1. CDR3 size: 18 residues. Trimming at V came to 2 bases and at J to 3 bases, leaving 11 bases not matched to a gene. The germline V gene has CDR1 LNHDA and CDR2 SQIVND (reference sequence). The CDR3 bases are TGTGCCAGTAGTATACTCTCCTGGACAGGGGCCATTGGAAACACCATATATTTT. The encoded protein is CASSILSWTGAIGNTIYF.

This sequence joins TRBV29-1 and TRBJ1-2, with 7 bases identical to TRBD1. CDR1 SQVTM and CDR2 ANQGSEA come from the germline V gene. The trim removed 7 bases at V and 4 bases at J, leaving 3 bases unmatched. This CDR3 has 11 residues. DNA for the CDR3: TGCAGCGCGGGACAGTCCTATGGCTACACCTTC. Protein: CSAGQSYGYTF.

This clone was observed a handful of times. CDR3 amino acids: CAWSVRGYNQPQHF. The CDR3 region has the DNA TGTGCCTGGAGTGTACGGGGGTACAATCAGCCCCAGCATTTT. This chain joins TRBV30 and TRBJ1-5; the D gene is possibly TRBD1 (5 bases). The ends were cut back, 0 bases at V and 3 bases at J, with 9 bases in the middle. CDR3 length equals 14 residues. Germline V gene data show CDR1 as GTSNPN and CDR2 as SVGIG (reference sequence).

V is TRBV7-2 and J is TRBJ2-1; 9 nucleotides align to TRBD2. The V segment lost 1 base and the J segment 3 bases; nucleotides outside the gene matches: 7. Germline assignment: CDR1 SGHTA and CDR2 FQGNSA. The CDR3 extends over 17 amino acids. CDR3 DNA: TGTGCCAGCAGCTTAGGTGCGCGGGGGGGCCGCTACAATGAGCAGTTCTTC. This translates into CASSLGARGGRYNEQFF.

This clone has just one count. CDR3 loop: CASSATRQTPQHF. Here the CDR3 DNA reads TGTGCCAGCAGTGCCACCCGACAGACGCCCCAGCATTTT. The chain links TRBV12-3 or TRBV12-4 to TRBJ1-5; D possibly corresponds to TRBD1 (5 bases). Trimming left V 5 bases short and J 9 bases short, with 14 bases between. This CDR3 is 13 amino acids long.

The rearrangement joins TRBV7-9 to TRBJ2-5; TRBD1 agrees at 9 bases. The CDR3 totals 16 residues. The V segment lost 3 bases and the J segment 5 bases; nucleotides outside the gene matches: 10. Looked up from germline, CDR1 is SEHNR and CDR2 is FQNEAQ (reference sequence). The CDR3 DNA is TGTGCCAGCAGCTTCGGTCCGGGACAGGGAGGGGAGACCCAGTACTTC. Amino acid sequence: CASSFGPGQGGETQYF.

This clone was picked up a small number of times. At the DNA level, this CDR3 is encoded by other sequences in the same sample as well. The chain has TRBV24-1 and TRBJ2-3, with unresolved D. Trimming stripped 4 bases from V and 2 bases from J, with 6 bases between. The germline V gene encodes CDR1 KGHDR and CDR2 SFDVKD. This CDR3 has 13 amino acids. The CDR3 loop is CATSDPSTDTQYF. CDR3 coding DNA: TGTGCCACCAGTGACCCCTCCACAGATACGCAGTATTTT.